The 20 T cell receptor beta chains below all came from one sample that was sequenced in a study of T cell repertoires in cytomegalovirus infection. Their antigen targets remain unknown. Using its own MiXCR run on the reads, TCRdb lists one record per CDR3 protein. The sample has about 78,000 distinct CDR3 sequences; approximately 39% are singletons. This material consisted of CD8+ T cells from cultured PBMCs, taken from culture after CMV antigen stimulation. The receptor set was obtained from a human donor in good health (CMV status not recorded). Some clones in this sample may be carry-over from other donors' samples.

A remark on this clonotype: Just one base apart from a much larger clone, this may be a read error. The rearrangement uses TRBV6-8 and TRBJ2-7; possible D gene TRBD1, 6 bases. The CDR3 covers 14 residues. Trimming shortened V by 5 bases and J by 5 bases, and 16 bases separated the two germline ends. Per the germline V gene, CDR1 is MNHGY and CDR2 is SAAAGT. For the CDR3, the DNA is TGTGCCAGCAGTACAGGGAAGTCTACCAACGAGCAGTACTTC. Its protein product is CASSTGKSTNEQYF.

The CDR3 DNA follows: TGTGCCAGCACCGTTCAGGAAATCTCCTACGAGCAGTACTTC. It specifies CASTVQEISYEQYF. This chain joins TRBV6-1 and TRBJ2-7; no firm D call. The CDR3 length is 14 residues. The ends were cut back, 7 bases at V and 0 bases at J, with 13 bases in the middle. The germline gives CDR1 MNHNS, CDR2 SASEGT.

This clonotype appeared a few times. The rearrangement uses TRBV29-1 and TRBJ2-7, with 8 bases fitting TRBD1. The germline V gene encodes CDR1 SQVTM and CDR2 ANQGSEA. CDR3 length: 13 amino acids. V dropped 3 bases and J dropped 7; count of bases not matched to a gene: 8. CDR3 region: CSVDMTGVGEQYF. The CDR3 DNA sequence: TGCAGCGTTGATATGACAGGGGTGGGGGAGCAGTACTTC.

The CDR3 nucleotides read TGCGCCAGCAGCCAAGAGGCGGGGGGGCTAGCTGGGGCCAACGTCCTGACTTTC. This encodes CASSQEAGGLAGANVLTF. The rearrangement links TRBV4-1 to TRBJ2-6, with 9 bases matching TRBD2. Germline values: CDR1 MGHRA, CDR2 YSYEKL. The V and J ends lost 0 bases and 2 bases, in that order; junction bases with no gene match: 5. This CDR3 has 18 amino acids.

The chain links TRBV19 to TRBJ2-1; 7 bases are a match to TRBD1. Germline V gene lookup returns CDR1 LNHDA and CDR2 SQIVND (reference sequence). V trimming: 5 bases; J trimming: 8 bases; junction bases outside the gene matches: 6. The length of the CDR3 is 13 residues. The CDR3 coding sequence is TGTGCCAGTAGTTGGAACAGGGGTGATGAGCAGTTCTTC. It translates to CASSWNRGDEQFF.

The chain combines TRBV10-3 with TRBJ1-1; tentatively, D is TRBD1 (5 bases). Deletions cut 2 bases from V and 0 bases from J, with 13 bases between. Germline V gene data show CDR1 as ENHRY and CDR2 as SYGVKD. The CDR3 has 16 residues. The CDR3 reads CAISETGLEMNTEAFF. CDR3 coding DNA: TGTGCCATCAGTGAGACAGGTTTGGAAATGAACACTGAAGCTTTCTTT.

The gene calls are TRBV7-6 and TRBJ2-3, with D unresolved. Trimming shortened V by 5 bases and J by 0 bases, and 15 bases separated the two germline ends. The germline CDR1 and CDR2 sequences are SGHVS and FNYEAQ. The CDR3 loop spans 16 amino acids. CDR3 sequence reads: CASSENHISSTDTQYF. The CDR3 nucleotides are TGTGCCAGCAGCGAGAATCATATCTCTAGCACAGATACGCAGTATTTT. Looking up the rest from reference TRBV7-6 and TRBJ2-3 gives the full variable domain: GAGVSQSPRYKVTKRGQDVALRCDPISGHVSLYWYRQALGQGPEFLTYFNYEAQQDKSGLPNDRFSAERPEGSISTLTIQRTEQRDSAMYRCASSENHISSTDTQYFGPGTRLTVL.

J is TRBJ2-1 and V is TRBV5-4; 10 positions match TRBD2. Germline trimming cut 0 bases from V and 2 bases from J; bases unmatched to any gene: 5. CDR1 is SGHNT, CDR2 YYREEE, per germline (reference sequence). This CDR3 spans 17 amino acids. CDR3 loop: CASSLGLAGGTYNEQFF. The CDR3 DNA follows: TGTGCCAGCAGCTTGGGACTAGCGGGCGGGACCTACAATGAGCAGTTCTTC.

This clonotype showed up just a few times. The V and J genes are TRBV7-9 and TRBJ2-1; D uncertain. In germline, CDR1 is SEHNR, CDR2 FQNEAQ (reference sequence). The CDR3 is 13 amino acids. The germline V and J ends were trimmed by 7 bases and 8 bases, with 15 bases remaining between them. The CDR3 protein is CASNPPQGDEQFF. CDR3 in DNA: TGTGCCAGCAACCCGCCCCAAGGAGATGAGCAGTTCTTC.

V and J are TRBV20-1 and TRBJ2-3; TRBD2 matches at 10 bases. The CDR3 runs to 17 residues. The germline V gene has CDR1 DFQATT and CDR2 SNEGSKA (reference sequence). V shed 0 bases, J shed 3 bases, and the junction held 9 bases outside the gene matches. This CDR3 reads CSARDRIGTSVTDTQYF. DNA for the CDR3: TGCAGTGCTAGAGATCGGATTGGGACTAGCGTGACAGATACGCAGTATTTT.

This chain connects TRBV28 to TRBJ2-5; D is uncertain. Germline V gives CDR1 MDHEN, CDR2 SYDVKM. V lost 1 base, J lost 5 bases, and 14 bases lay in between. The CDR3 is made up of 15 amino acids. CDR3 DNA sequence: TGTGCCAGCAGTTTATTGGCGGTCCTCGGGGAGACCCAGTACTTC. Translated, it gives CASSLLAVLGETQYF.

This clonotype appeared a few times. The chain uses TRBV29-1 and TRBJ2-1; TRBD2 agrees at 7 bases. The V gene end was trimmed by 1 base and the J gene end by 1 base; junction bases not matched to a gene: 16. Looked up from germline, CDR1 is SQVTM and CDR2 is ANQGSEA. CDR3 length equals 19 residues. CDR3 DNA sequence: TGCAGCGTTGAAGGCTACATGGGGAGGGCCCGCGGATCCTACAATGAGCAGTTCTTC. This encodes CSVEGYMGRARGSYNEQFF.

This clonotype has only a few counts. The chain joins TRBV12-3 or TRBV12-4 to TRBJ2-2; D unresolved. The ends were cut back, 5 bases at V and 5 bases at J, with 9 bases in the middle. This CDR3 has 13 amino acids. CDR3 in DNA: TGTGCCAGCAGTACAATGAGTACCGGGGAGCTGTTTTTT. Translation: CASSTMSTGELFF.

This chain uses TRBV12-3 or TRBV12-4 with TRBJ2-5, with 9 bases identical to TRBD1. The CDR3 has 15 amino acids. J lost 2 bases, V lost 4 bases, and 5 bases had no gene match. CDR3 loop: CASSSPDRGQETQYF. CDR3 coding DNA: TGTGCCAGCAGTTCACCCGACAGGGGGCAAGAGACCCAGTACTTC.

This clonotype was recorded a few times. The chain has TRBV4-1 and TRBJ2-7; D is ambiguous. V lost 1 base to trimming and J lost 0 bases, with 10 bases between them. The CDR3 runs to 15 residues. Per the germline V gene, CDR1 is MGHRA and CDR2 is YSYEKL. DNA of the CDR3: TGCGCCAGCAGCCAAGGAAGCGATACCTCCTACGAGCAGTACTTC. Its translation is CASSQGSDTSYEQYF.

This clonotype was counted only a few times. The V call is TRBV12-3 or TRBV12-4, the J call TRBJ1-3, with TRBD1 as a possible D gene (5 bases). This CDR3 contains 15 residues. V lost 5 bases to trimming and J lost 0 bases, with 11 bases between them. For the CDR3, the DNA is TGTGCCAGCAGTAAGGACACATACTCTGGAAACACCATATATTTT. Its translation is CASSKDTYSGNTIYF.

CDR3 protein: CASSLREGWEQGPSYNEQFF. The CDR3 nucleotides are TGTGCCAGCAGTTTAAGGGAGGGTTGGGAACAGGGGCCATCCTACAATGAGCAGTTCTTC. The chain couples TRBV28 to TRBJ2-1, with D perhaps matching TRBD1 or TRBD2 (7 bases each). From germline, CDR1 is MDHEN and CDR2 SYDVKM. The germline V and J ends were trimmed by 2 bases and 1 base, with 24 bases remaining between them. The length of the CDR3 is 20 residues.

The J gene is TRBJ1-2, the V gene TRBV9, with a possible D match to TRBD1 (5 bases). V dropped 0 bases and J dropped 5 bases, with 11 bases sitting between them. There are 14 residues in the CDR3. Germline V gene sequence: CDR1 SGDLS, CDR2 YYNGEE. CDR3 bases: TGTGCCAGCAGCGTAGCTTCGACAGAATATGGCTACACCTTC. This codes for CASSVASTEYGYTF.

This clonotype has a single count. The CDR3 protein is CASSHGPGDIAEAFF. The CDR3 DNA reads TGCGCCAGCAGCCACGGGCCAGGGGATATAGCTGAAGCTTTCTTT. This chain uses TRBV4-1 with TRBJ1-1, with a tentative D call TRBD1 (6 bases). Germline values: CDR1 MGHRA, CDR2 YSYEKL. The CDR3 is 15 residues long. The V gene lost 3 bases and the J gene lost 6 bases, with 17 bases spanning the gap.

The CDR3 here is CASSHGQDQLVYGYTF. The CDR3, as DNA: TGTGCCAGCAGTCACGGACAGGACCAACTAGTCTATGGCTACACCTTC. V gene TRBV28 combines with J gene TRBJ1-2; 7 nucleotides line up with TRBD1. The CDR3 extends over 16 amino acids. Germline V gene sequence: CDR1 MDHEN, CDR2 SYDVKM. V was clipped by 5 bases and J by 4 bases; unmatched bases: 13.